This T cell receptor beta chain was documented in a study of T cell clonality in common variable immunodeficiency. The CVID group had some 15 females and about 29 males, mean age roughly 40. Sequencing input was equivalent genomic DNA from CVID and controls. The method was immunoSEQ multiplex PCR; TCRdb's version includes in-frame clones alone and lacks a portion of them. There are about 32,000 clones in the sample, none observed a single time. Study-level points and caveats: Common variable immunodeficiency TCR beta sequences reportedly had fewer deletions and N-nucleotide insertions. Patient heterogeneity in the CVID cohort limited correlations between repertoire features and clinical complications.

The table lists this clone with many counts. Its antigen remains unknown. The read is 3 residues too short to cover the CDR3 end, so that end is filled in from the germline J gene. Trimming left V 3 bases short and J 4 bases short, with 10 bases between. This CDR3 has 13 amino acids. Per germline, CDR1 KGHSH and CDR2 LQKENI. The specimen was peripheral blood mononuclear cells. The TCR was taken from a human donor with common variable immunodeficiency. The chain has TRBV18 and TRBJ2-7, with D perhaps matching TRBD2 (5 bases). The chain's CDR3 is CASSPGPGYEQYF. The DNA read from the CDR3 is TGTGCCAGCTCACCCGGGCCGGGGTACGAG.